The 23 T cell receptor beta chains given below trace back to one sample, sequenced in a study of naive and memory T cell subsets. Study results and caveats: A few larger clonotypes appeared in naive repertoires, especially CD8, possibly memory cells re-expressing CD45RA.

Two oligonucleotides, mixed equimolar, formed the beta constant-region primer covering TRBC1 and TRBC2. Ligated cDNA was amplified by four rounds of PCR with nested alpha and beta constant-region primers and SP2. TCRdb analysed the UMI-ligation and nested PCR reads with MiXCR anew, one entry per CDR3 protein. The sample lists roughly 99,000 distinct CDR3 sequences; about 11% were seen once. Their recognized antigens are unknown. The sequenced material came from naive CD4+ T cells from blood. The source is a human donor in good health.

This clonotype was detected ten times or more. The V call is TRBV18, the J call TRBJ2-7, with 9 bases fitting TRBD1. CDR3 length equals 11 residues. The germline V gene encodes CDR1 KGHSH and CDR2 LQKENI. J was trimmed by 12 bases and V by 4 bases; bases with no gene match: 4. CDR3 loop: CASSLDRGLYF. The DNA for the CDR3 is TGTGCCAGCTCACTCGACAGGGGGTTGTACTTC. Supplemented by reference TRBV18 and TRBJ2-7, the full variable domain reads NAGVMQNPRHLVRRRGQEARLRCSPMKGHSHVYWYRQLPEEGLKFMVYLQKENIIDESGMPKERFSAEFPKEGPSILRIQQVVRGDSAAYFCASSLDRGLYFGPGTRLTVT.

The V and J genes are TRBV2 and TRBJ2-5; possible D gene TRBD1, 6 bases. V was trimmed by 4 bases and J by 2 bases, leaving 14 bases between them. CDR1 and CDR2 (germline): SNHLY, FYNNEI. The CDR3 is made up of 15 amino acids. The CDR3 DNA reads TGTGCCAGCAGTGGCCCGGGACATATACAAGAGACCCAGTACTTC. This codes for CASSGPGHIQETQYF.

The chain uses TRBV28 and TRBJ2-6; D is uncertain. Germline V gives CDR1 MDHEN, CDR2 SYDVKM. The length of the CDR3 is 14 residues. Trimming took 10 bases from V and 2 from J, leaving 12 bases between them. In nucleotides, the CDR3 is TGTGCCACCCGAATGGGCACTGGGGCCAACGTCCTGACTTTC. As protein: CATRMGTGANVLTF.

This clonotype appeared a few times. The chain has TRBV15 and TRBJ1-2, with D possibly TRBD1 on 5 matching bases. CDR1 is LNHNV and CDR2 is YYDKDF in the germline V gene (reference sequence). The CDR3 consists of 13 residues. The V end was cut by 4 bases, the J end by 3 bases, with 9 bases between. In nucleotides, the CDR3 is TGTGCCACCAGCAAGGCGGGGGACTATGGCTACACCTTC. Amino acid sequence: CATSKAGDYGYTF.

There are a few counts of this clonotype. The chain employs TRBV2 and TRBJ2-7; D may match TRBD1 or TRBD2 (6 bases each). V shed 5 bases and J shed 0 bases, with 14 bases lying between them. There are 15 residues in the CDR3. From germline, CDR1 is SNHLY and CDR2 FYNNEI. CDR3 sequence reads: CASSYRGLYSYEQYF. CDR3 nucleotides: TGTGCCAGCAGTTACCGGGGGCTATACTCCTACGAGCAGTACTTC.

This clonotype appeared many times. The chain has TRBV7-2 and TRBJ1-5; no clear D. This CDR3 has 17 amino acids. CDR1 is SGHTA, CDR2 FQGNSA, per germline. The V end lost 2 bases, the J end lost 1 base, and 15 bases lay between the germline ends. The DNA of the CDR3 is TGTGCCAGCAGCTTATTTCCCGGGGTGGGGAGCAATCAGCCCCAGCATTTT. Protein: CASSLFPGVGSNQPQHF.

This clonotype has more than one count but fewer than ten. This chain connects TRBV7-9 to TRBJ2-5; D remains ambiguous. The CDR3 is 14 residues long. Trimming stripped 5 bases from V and 4 bases from J, with 14 bases between. Germline V lookup: CDR1 SEHNR, CDR2 FQNEAQ (reference sequence). The CDR3 loop is CASSPIDWGETQYF. CDR3 DNA: TGTGCCAGCAGCCCAATCGACTGGGGAGAGACCCAGTACTTC.

In its sample, this clonotype was seen a few times. The chain is built from TRBV3-1 and TRBJ2-5; possibly TRBD1 for D (6 bases). The V end was cut by 0 bases, the J end by 5 bases, with 16 bases between. This CDR3 region has 16 residues. Germline V lookup: CDR1 LGHDT, CDR2 YNNKEL (reference sequence). CDR3 nucleotides: TGTGCCAGCAGCCAAGAAGAGACGCAGGGGTGGGAGACCCAGTACTTC. It translates to CASSQEETQGWETQYF.

The rearrangement uses TRBV14 and TRBJ1-1; unclear D gene. V lost 4 bases and J 2 bases, leaving 11 bases between the germline ends. The CDR3 is 14 residues long. Looked up from germline, CDR1 is SGHDN and CDR2 is FVKESK. The CDR3 DNA sequence: TGTGCCAGCAGCCCGCAGGCGTTCAACACTGAAGCTTTCTTT. Its translation: CASSPQAFNTEAFF.

This clonotype was counted ten times or more. The J gene is TRBJ2-6, the V gene TRBV19, with D unclear. This CDR3 comprises 17 residues. Germline CDR1 and CDR2: LNHDA and SQIVND (reference sequence). V lost 3 bases and J lost 1, with 13 bases in between. CDR3 nucleotides: TGTGCCAGTAGTATTTCTGGACCGTCATCTGGGGCCAACGTCCTGACTTTC. It encodes CASSISGPSSGANVLTF.

CDR3 amino acids: CASQLAGGTDTQYF. CDR3 nucleotide sequence: TGTGCCAGTCAACTAGCGGGAGGCACAGATACGCAGTATTTT. V gene TRBV12-3 or TRBV12-4 combines with J gene TRBJ2-3; 11 nucleotides match TRBD2. The ends lost 9 bases at V and 1 base at J; junction bases unmatched: 3. This CDR3 has 14 amino acids.

This clonotype was observed a few times. The gene calls are TRBV19 and TRBJ2-2; TRBD2 matches 8 bases. Germline assignment: CDR1 LNHDA and CDR2 SQIVND (reference sequence). The CDR3 is 15 amino acids. V lost 5 bases to trimming and J lost 6 bases; unmatched junction nucleotides: 8. CDR3 DNA: TGTGCCAGTAGTGGAGTAGCGGGACGGGCCGGGGAGCTGTTTTTT. Translating it yields CASSGVAGRAGELFF.

This clonotype was seen repeatedly, ten times or more. This chain links TRBV9 with TRBJ2-5; 8 bases fit TRBD1. With V trimmed by 0 bases and J by 5 bases, 3 bases remained unmatched. Per germline, CDR1 SGDLS and CDR2 YYNGEE. The CDR3 consists of 14 residues. CDR3 amino acids: CASSVAQGAETQYF. The CDR3 DNA reads as TGTGCCAGCAGCGTAGCTCAGGGGGCCGAGACCCAGTACTTC.

This clonotype was detected only once. This chain joins TRBV6-2 or TRBV6-3 and TRBJ1-1, with 8 bases identical to TRBD1. The CDR3 contains 13 residues. CDR1 is MNHEY and CDR2 is SVGEGT in the germline V gene. The V gene end was trimmed by 7 bases and the J gene end by 6 bases; junction bases not matched to a gene: 7. The CDR3 DNA sequence: TGTGCCAGCAAGCTCGGACAGGGCTCTGAAGCTTTCTTT. It encodes CASKLGQGSEAFF.

The rearrangement links TRBV12-3 or TRBV12-4 to TRBJ2-1; a possible D gene is TRBD2 (6 bases). The CDR3 is 14 residues long. V was trimmed by 6 bases and J by 4 bases, leaving 13 bases between them. In DNA form, the CDR3 reads TGTGCCAGCAGCTCCGGGACTGGTTACAATGAGCAGTTCTTC. This gives the protein CASSSGTGYNEQFF.

This clonotype turned up a few times. The chain uses TRBV5-1 and TRBJ2-7, with D uncertain. Between the trimmed V and J ends, which lost 5 bases and 6 bases, there was a span of 12 bases. Germline V CDR1 and CDR2: SGHRS, YFSETQ. The CDR3 is 12 residues long. CDR3 sequence reads: CASRTESAEQYF. The CDR3 nucleotides read TGCGCCAGCAGGACGGAAAGCGCCGAGCAGTACTTC.

CDR3 DNA sequence: TGTGCCAGTACCGCACCGGGGAACACTGAAGCTTTCTTT. Its translation: CASTAPGNTEAFF. The V gene is TRBV19, the J gene TRBJ1-1; D unresolved. V was cut by 7 bases and J by 1 base, with 10 bases left in between. Germline CDR1 is LNHDA and CDR2 is SQIVND (reference sequence). This CDR3 region has 13 residues.

This clonotype was seen ten or more times. The rearrangement joins TRBV7-2 to TRBJ2-7, with 10 bases lining up with TRBD2. CDR1 and CDR2 (germline): SGHTA, FQGNSA. The CDR3 loop spans 17 amino acids. Germline trimming cut 5 bases from V and 0 bases from J; bases unmatched to any gene: 10. The CDR3 sequence: CASSTEELAGASYEQYF. The CDR3, as DNA: TGTGCCAGCAGCACCGAAGAGCTAGCGGGGGCCTCCTACGAGCAGTACTTC.

This clonotype was counted once. This rearrangement joins TRBV7-3 to TRBJ2-3, with D tentatively TRBD1 (5 bases). V lost 2 bases and J 2 bases, leaving 11 bases between the germline ends. Germline V lookup: CDR1 SGHTA, CDR2 FQGTGA. The CDR3 covers 15 residues. In DNA form, the CDR3 reads TGTGCCAGCAGCTTATATAATGGGGCCACAGATACGCAGTATTTT. It is translated as CASSLYNGATDTQYF.

This rearrangement joins TRBV3-1 to TRBJ2-1, with D possibly called TRBD1 or TRBD2 (5 bases each). The CDR3 loop spans 12 amino acids. Per the germline V gene, CDR1 is LGHDT and CDR2 is YNNKEL (reference sequence). Trimming pared 8 bases from V and 7 bases from J, leaving 12 bases between. The chain's CDR3 is CASSKGTNEQFF. The CDR3 DNA sequence: TGTGCCAGCTCCAAAGGGACGAATGAGCAGTTCTTC.

This clonotype appeared many times. The CDR3 is CASSLRGYTDTQYF. In nucleotides, the CDR3 is TGTGCCAGCAGTTTACGGGGGTACACAGATACGCAGTATTTT. The gene calls are TRBV12-3 or TRBV12-4 and TRBJ2-3; tentatively, D is TRBD2 (6 bases). The CDR3 contains 14 residues. Trimming took 2 bases from V and 2 from J, leaving 8 bases between them.

This clonotype was counted between two and nine times. The V call is TRBV7-6, the J call TRBJ2-5, with no clear D. V was trimmed by 1 base and J by 5 bases, leaving 8 bases between them. The CDR3 runs to 13 residues. From germline, CDR1 is SGHVS and CDR2 FNYEAQ. This CDR3 reads CASSLEGWETQYF. The CDR3 coding sequence is TGTGCCAGCAGCTTAGAAGGTTGGGAGACCCAGTACTTC.

This chain links TRBV7-2 with TRBJ2-1; possible D gene TRBD2, 6 bases. Trimming removed 4 bases from V and 5 bases from J, with 15 bases in between. The length of the CDR3 is 15 residues. Looked up from germline, CDR1 is SGHTA and CDR2 is FQGNSA. CDR3 nucleotide sequence: TGTGCCAGCAGCTCCCGGGGTAGCGGCAACAATGAGCAGTTCTTC. Encoded protein: CASSSRGSGNNEQFF. The full variable domain, its missing parts supplied by reference TRBV7-2 and TRBJ2-1, is GAGVSQSPSNKVTEKGKDVELRCDPISGHTALYWYRQSLGQGLEFLIYFQGNSAPDKSGLPSDRFSAERTGGSVSTLTIQRTQQEDSAVYLCASSSRGSGNNEQFFGPGTRLTVL.